One T cell receptor (beta chain) is described in this entry. Its antigen remains unidentified. Method: immunoSEQ multiplex PCR; TCRdb's copy keeps in-frame clones and lacks some. Of 65,000 to 100,000 clones in the sample, approximately 90% were seen once. This sample was taken from a study of T cell responses to AZD1222 COVID-19 vaccine. General study results and limits: Repertoires in all cases were sampled only once the peak T cell response had passed. Baseline seropositivity characterized only a handful of AZD1222 recipients. With two AZD1222 doses given, Spike-specific TCR breadth and depth both rose.

Between the trimmed V and J ends, which lost 1 base and 0 bases, there was a span of 7 bases. Germline assignment: CDR1 MNHNS and CDR2 SASEGT. This CDR3 has 15 residues. Source: peripheral blood, taken 28 days after the second AZD1222 dose. This TCR came from an adult who received the AZD1222 COVID-19 vaccine. The rearrangement uses TRBV6-1 and TRBJ1-3; TRBD1 is a possible D gene (5 bases). CDR3 coding DNA: TGTGCCAGCAGTGAAGGGGGGTTCTCTGGAAACACCATATATTTT. This encodes CASSEGGFSGNTIYF.